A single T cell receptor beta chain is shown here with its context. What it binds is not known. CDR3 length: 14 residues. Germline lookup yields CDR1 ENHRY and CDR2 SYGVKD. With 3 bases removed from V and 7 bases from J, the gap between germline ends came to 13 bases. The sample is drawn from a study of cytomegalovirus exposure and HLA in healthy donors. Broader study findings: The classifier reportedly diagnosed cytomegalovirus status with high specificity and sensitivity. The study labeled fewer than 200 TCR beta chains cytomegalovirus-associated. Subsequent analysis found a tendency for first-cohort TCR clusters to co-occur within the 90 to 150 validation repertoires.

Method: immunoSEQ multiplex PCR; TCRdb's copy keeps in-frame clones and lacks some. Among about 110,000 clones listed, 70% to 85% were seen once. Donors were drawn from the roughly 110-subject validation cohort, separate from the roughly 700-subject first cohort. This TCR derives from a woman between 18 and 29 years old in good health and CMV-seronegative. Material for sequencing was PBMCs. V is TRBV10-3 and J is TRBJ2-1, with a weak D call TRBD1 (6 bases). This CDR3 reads CAISEPGEGNEQFF. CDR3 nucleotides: TGTGCCATCAGTGAACCAGGGGAAGGGAATGAGCAGTTCTTC.